Listed below are T cell receptor beta chains from one sample, sequenced in a study of Ad26.COV2.S vaccination and SARS-CoV-2 variants. Assay used: immunoSEQ multiplex PCR; TCRdb lists only in-frame clones, some missing. This table has about 440,000 clones, around 91% appearing once. Here the sequenced sample was peripheral blood, taken in a trial of Ad26.COV2.S vaccine versus placebo. The receptor set was obtained from a person aged 18-60 years who received the Ad26.COV2.S COVID-19 vaccine or a placebo. The CDR3 runs from the conserved cysteine through the conserved F or W. The order of the fields is J gene, V gene, CDR3 length, clone size, D gene, CDR3 DNA, CDR3 protein. The D gene is left open where the match is weak. The size field is filled for only some rows; it gives once, few, many or a size class.

j_call: TRBJ2-6; v_call: TRBV5-5; cdr3_length: 14; clone_size: -; d_call: -; cdr3_nt: TGTGCCAGCAGCCTTTACTCTGGGGCCAACGTCCTGACTTTC; cdr3_aa: CASSLYSGANVLTF
j_call: TRBJ2-1; v_call: TRBV19; cdr3_length: 13; clone_size: -; d_call: -; cdr3_nt: TGTGCCAGTAGCCCCGGAAGCCCCAATGAGCAGTTCTTC; cdr3_aa: CASSPGSPNEQFF
j_call: TRBJ2-1; v_call: TRBV7-3; cdr3_length: 16; clone_size: -; d_call: -; cdr3_nt: TGTGCCAGCAGCTTAACGTTAAGAGGTAGTGGCAATGAGCAGTTCTTC; cdr3_aa: CASSLTLRGSGNEQFF
j_call: TRBJ2-7; v_call: TRBV6-5; cdr3_length: 14; clone_size: -; d_call: TRBD2; cdr3_nt: TGTGCCACAAGGCGGGGGACCGCCACCTACGAGCAGTACTTC; cdr3_aa: CATRRGTATYEQYF
j_call: TRBJ1-2; v_call: TRBV5-1; cdr3_length: 13; clone_size: -; d_call: -; cdr3_nt: TGCGCCAGCAGCTTGGCCCTGGCCCATGGCTACACCTTC; cdr3_aa: CASSLALAHGYTF
j_call: TRBJ1-1; v_call: TRBV11-2; cdr3_length: 15; clone_size: -; d_call: -; cdr3_nt: TGTGCCAGCAGCCCCCGAGGGGGGGTAATGGCTGAAGCTTTCTTT; cdr3_aa: CASSPRGGVMAEAFF
j_call: TRBJ2-1; v_call: TRBV9; cdr3_length: 15; clone_size: -; d_call: -; cdr3_nt: TGTGCCAGCAGTTTAGGTCCTAGCTCCCACAATGAGCAGTTCTTC; cdr3_aa: CASSLGPSSHNEQFF
j_call: TRBJ2-3; v_call: TRBV10-3; cdr3_length: 18; clone_size: -; d_call: TRBD2; cdr3_nt: TGTGCCATCACCGTCCCGGGACTAGCGGGAGGGAGAACAGATACGCAGTATTTT; cdr3_aa: CAITVPGLAGGRTDTQYF
j_call: TRBJ2-5; v_call: TRBV24-1; cdr3_length: 15; clone_size: once; d_call: TRBD1; cdr3_nt: TGTGCCACCAGTGAAGGGGCAGGGGGCGAAGAGACCCAGTACTTC; cdr3_aa: CATSEGAGGEETQYF
j_call: TRBJ2-5; v_call: TRBV7-7; cdr3_length: 15; clone_size: once; d_call: TRBD1; cdr3_nt: TGTGCCAGCAGCTCAAACCGGGACAGCCAAGAGACCCAGTACTTC; cdr3_aa: CASSSNRDSQETQYF
j_call: TRBJ1-1; v_call: TRBV7-2; cdr3_length: 15; clone_size: -; d_call: TRBD1; cdr3_nt: TGTGCCAGCACCCGTGGACAGGGGTTGAACACTGAAGCTTTCTTT; cdr3_aa: CASTRGQGLNTEAFF
j_call: TRBJ2-7; v_call: TRBV28; cdr3_length: 13; clone_size: -; d_call: TRBD2; cdr3_nt: TGTGCCAGCATCGGGACTAGGTTTTACGAGCAGTACTTC; cdr3_aa: CASIGTRFYEQYF
j_call: TRBJ2-6; v_call: TRBV7-2; cdr3_length: 18; clone_size: -; d_call: TRBD2; cdr3_nt: TGTGCCAGCAGCCTCGGACTAGCGGTAATATCTGGGGCCAACGTCCTGACTTTC; cdr3_aa: CASSLGLAVISGANVLTF
j_call: TRBJ1-2; v_call: TRBV21-1; cdr3_length: 20; clone_size: -; d_call: -; cdr3_nt: TGTGCCAGCAGCAGACATAAGGAGAGGGACAGGGAAATTTCTGGATCTGTCGACACCTTC; cdr3_aa: CASSRHKERDREISGSVDTF
j_call: TRBJ2-3; v_call: TRBV10-3; cdr3_length: 17; clone_size: -; d_call: TRBD1; cdr3_nt: TGTGCCATCAGTGAGTCCCAGGACAGGGGGATGACAGATACGCAGTATTTT; cdr3_aa: CAISESQDRGMTDTQYF
j_call: TRBJ2-2; v_call: TRBV3-1/TRBV3-2; cdr3_length: 16; clone_size: -; d_call: TRBD2; cdr3_nt: TGTGCCAGCAGCCAGGGGGATGGCGGGAGACCCGGGGAGCTGTTTTTT; cdr3_aa: CASSQGDGGRPGELFF
j_call: TRBJ2-5; v_call: TRBV15; cdr3_length: 14; clone_size: -; d_call: -; cdr3_nt: TGTGCCACCAGCGCCACAGGGATCGAAGAGACCCAGTACTTC; cdr3_aa: CATSATGIEETQYF
j_call: TRBJ2-1; v_call: TRBV28; cdr3_length: 17; clone_size: -; d_call: -; cdr3_nt: TGTGCCAGCAGTTTAGGTGTGTGGGGGATCGGCTACAATGAGCAGTTCTTC; cdr3_aa: CASSLGVWGIGYNEQFF
j_call: TRBJ2-7; v_call: TRBV5-1; cdr3_length: 16; clone_size: -; d_call: -; cdr3_nt: TGCGCCAGCAGCTGGAACGGACTCCTCAGGGAGGACGAGCAGTACTTC; cdr3_aa: CASSWNGLLREDEQYF
j_call: TRBJ2-1; v_call: TRBV15; cdr3_length: 16; clone_size: -; d_call: TRBD2; cdr3_nt: TGTGCCACCAGCAGAGAGCTAGCGGGAGCCTACAGTGAGCAGTTCTTC; cdr3_aa: CATSRELAGAYSEQFF
j_call: TRBJ2-1; v_call: TRBV5-1; cdr3_length: 14; clone_size: once; d_call: TRBD2; cdr3_nt: TGCGCCAGCAGCGGGACTAGCGGGAGCAATGAGCAGTTCTTC; cdr3_aa: CASSGTSGSNEQFF
j_call: TRBJ2-5; v_call: TRBV21-1; cdr3_length: 14; clone_size: -; d_call: -; cdr3_nt: TGTGCCAGCAGCAAAGAAGAGGGGCGAGAGACCCAGTACTTC; cdr3_aa: CASSKEEGRETQYF
j_call: TRBJ1-2; v_call: TRBV28; cdr3_length: 17; clone_size: -; d_call: TRBD1; cdr3_nt: TGTGCCAGCAGTTTCAACCCCGATCCGGACAGGGCCTATGGCTACACCTTC; cdr3_aa: CASSFNPDPDRAYGYTF
j_call: TRBJ2-7; v_call: TRBV15; cdr3_length: 18; clone_size: -; d_call: TRBD1; cdr3_nt: TGTGCCACCAGCAGCCTTCGAGGGGCCGGGACAGAGTCCTACGAGCAGTACTTC; cdr3_aa: CATSSLRGAGTESYEQYF
j_call: TRBJ1-5; v_call: TRBV12-5; cdr3_length: 18; clone_size: -; d_call: TRBD1; cdr3_nt: TGTGCTAGTGGTCCCCGGGACAGGGGGGAAGGTAGCAATCAGCCCCAGCATTTT; cdr3_aa: CASGPRDRGEGSNQPQHF
j_call: TRBJ2-1; v_call: TRBV7-9; cdr3_length: 14; clone_size: -; d_call: TRBD2; cdr3_nt: TGTGCCAGCAGCATGAACCCAGCGGGAGAAGAGCAGTTCTTC; cdr3_aa: CASSMNPAGEEQFF
j_call: TRBJ2-7; v_call: TRBV7-2; cdr3_length: 16; clone_size: -; d_call: TRBD1; cdr3_nt: TGTGCCAGCAGCGACCCTGGGACAGGCAGGTCCTACGAGCAGTACTTC; cdr3_aa: CASSDPGTGRSYEQYF
j_call: TRBJ1-5; v_call: TRBV11-2; cdr3_length: 18; clone_size: -; d_call: TRBD1; cdr3_nt: TGTGCCAGCAGCCCGCGGGCAGGGGGGGAATATAGCAATCAGCCCCAGCATTTT; cdr3_aa: CASSPRAGGEYSNQPQHF
j_call: TRBJ2-7; v_call: TRBV7-2; cdr3_length: 18; clone_size: -; d_call: TRBD2; cdr3_nt: TGTGCCAGCAGCTTAAGCACTAGCGGGAGTGTCTCCCTTCATGAGCAGTACTTC; cdr3_aa: CASSLSTSGSVSLHEQYF
j_call: TRBJ2-3; v_call: TRBV7-2; cdr3_length: 15; clone_size: -; d_call: TRBD1; cdr3_nt: TGTGCCAGCACCCCAACAGGGGGCGGCACAGATACGCAGTATTTT; cdr3_aa: CASTPTGGGTDTQYF
j_call: TRBJ2-7; v_call: TRBV7-9; cdr3_length: 13; clone_size: -; d_call: -; cdr3_nt: TGTGCCAGCAGCTTAGCCCCGGGATACGAGCAGTACTTC; cdr3_aa: CASSLAPGYEQYF
j_call: TRBJ2-1; v_call: TRBV13; cdr3_length: 16; clone_size: -; d_call: TRBD2; cdr3_nt: TGTGCCAGCAGCGCCCGGACTAGCGGGCCGAGGGATGAGCAGTTCTTC; cdr3_aa: CASSARTSGPRDEQFF
j_call: TRBJ1-2; v_call: TRBV12-3/TRBV12-4; cdr3_length: 13; clone_size: once; d_call: -; cdr3_nt: TGTGCCAGCAGCCAGACAGAGTTCTATGGCTACACCTTC; cdr3_aa: CASSQTEFYGYTF
j_call: TRBJ1-3; v_call: TRBV18; cdr3_length: 17; clone_size: -; d_call: -; cdr3_nt: TGTGCCAGCTCACCATTGGGGGGGCCGAGCTCTGGAAACACCATATATTTT; cdr3_aa: CASSPLGGPSSGNTIYF
j_call: TRBJ2-1; v_call: TRBV28; cdr3_length: 16; clone_size: -; d_call: TRBD1; cdr3_nt: TGTGCCAGCAGTTTAAGACAGGGTGGTTACTACAATGAGCAGTTCTTC; cdr3_aa: CASSLRQGGYYNEQFF
j_call: TRBJ1-6; v_call: TRBV19; cdr3_length: 13; clone_size: few; d_call: -; cdr3_nt: TGTGCCAGTAGTATTGGGAGGGGGTCCCCCCTCCACTTT; cdr3_aa: CASSIGRGSPLHF
j_call: TRBJ1-4; v_call: TRBV6-5; cdr3_length: 16; clone_size: -; d_call: -; cdr3_nt: TGTGCCAGCAGTTACATCCGTGGGGGCGGGAGGGAAAAACTGTTTTTT; cdr3_aa: CASSYIRGGGREKLFF
j_call: TRBJ2-7; v_call: TRBV6-5; cdr3_length: 14; clone_size: -; d_call: TRBD1; cdr3_nt: TGTGCCACCCGACCGGGACAGGGGAAATACGAGCAGTACTTC; cdr3_aa: CATRPGQGKYEQYF
j_call: TRBJ2-3; v_call: TRBV9; cdr3_length: 15; clone_size: -; d_call: -; cdr3_nt: TGTGCCAGCAGCGTAGATTGGGGTCGGACAGATACGCAGTATTTT; cdr3_aa: CASSVDWGRTDTQYF